This T cell receptor (beta chain) was retrieved from a study of T cell responses to AZD1222 COVID-19 vaccine. Germline loops: CDR1 PRHDT, CDR2 FYEKMQ (reference sequence). The V segment lost 5 bases and the J segment 5 bases; nucleotides outside the gene matches: 7. The CDR3 totals 16 residues. This clone was counted once. The data were produced by immunoSEQ multiplex PCR, yet TCRdb's version contains in-frame clones alone and is incomplete. The top ten hold 3.5% to 5% of the sample, which has approximately 44,000 clones, less than 85% seen once. This clonotype was obtained from an adult in good health. Sequencing used peripheral blood, obtained on day 0 of AZD1222 vaccination. The chain links TRBV13 to TRBJ2-3; 13 bases are a match to TRBD2. The CDR3 DNA sequence: TGTGCCAGCAGCCCCCCCGGGACTAGCGGGGAAGATACGCAGTATTTT. Translated: CASSPPGTSGEDTQYF.